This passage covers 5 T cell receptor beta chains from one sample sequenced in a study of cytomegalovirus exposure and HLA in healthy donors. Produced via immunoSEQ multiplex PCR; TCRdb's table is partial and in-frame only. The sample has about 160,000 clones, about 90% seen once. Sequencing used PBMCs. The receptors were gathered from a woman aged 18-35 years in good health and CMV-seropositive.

The CDR3 DNA follows: TGTGCCAGTAGTATAACTAGCGGGCCCTACAATGAGCAGTTCTTC. Translated: CASSITSGPYNEQFF. This chain joins TRBV19 and TRBJ2-1; 9 bases match TRBD2. The V gene's germline CDR1 is LNHDA and CDR2 SQIVND (reference sequence). CDR3 length equals 15 residues. J was trimmed by 2 bases and V by 2 bases; bases with no gene match: 1. Variable domain in full (rest from reference TRBV19 and TRBJ2-1): DGGITQSPKYLFRKEGQNVTLSCEQNLNHDAMYWYRQDPGQGLRLIYYSQIVNDFQKGDIAEGYSVSREKKESFPLTVTSAQKNPTAFYLCASSITSGPYNEQFFGPGTRLTVL.

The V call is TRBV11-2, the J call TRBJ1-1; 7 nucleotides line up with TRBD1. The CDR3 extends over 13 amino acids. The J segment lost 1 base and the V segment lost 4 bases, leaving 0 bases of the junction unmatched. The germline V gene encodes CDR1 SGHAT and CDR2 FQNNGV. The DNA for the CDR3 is TGTGCCAGCAGCTGGGACAGGAACACTGAAGCTTTCTTT. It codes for CASSWDRNTEAFF.

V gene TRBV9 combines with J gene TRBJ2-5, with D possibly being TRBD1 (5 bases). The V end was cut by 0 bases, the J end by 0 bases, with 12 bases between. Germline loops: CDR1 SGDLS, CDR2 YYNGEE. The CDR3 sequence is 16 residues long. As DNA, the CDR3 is TGTGCCAGCAGCGTAGATCAGGGCTACTACCAAGAGACCCAGTACTTC. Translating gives CASSVDQGYYQETQYF.

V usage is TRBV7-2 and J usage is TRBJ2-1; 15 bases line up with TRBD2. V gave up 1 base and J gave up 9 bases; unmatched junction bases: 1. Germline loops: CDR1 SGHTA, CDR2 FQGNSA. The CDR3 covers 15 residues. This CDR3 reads CASSLGTSGRGEQFF. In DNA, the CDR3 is TGTGCCAGCAGCTTAGGGACTAGCGGGAGGGGTGAGCAGTTCTTC.

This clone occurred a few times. CDR3 amino acids: CAWVDSSSGNTIYF. In nucleotides, the CDR3 is TGTGCCTGGGTAGACAGTAGCTCTGGAAACACCATATATTTT. V and J are TRBV30 and TRBJ1-3; D may be TRBD1 (5 bases). Trimming took 5 bases from V and 0 from J, leaving 11 bases between them. There are 14 residues in the CDR3. Germline V gene lookup returns CDR1 GTSNPN and CDR2 SVGIG (reference sequence). Supplemented by reference TRBV30 and TRBJ1-3, the full variable domain reads SQTIHQWPATLVQPVGSPLSLECTVEGTSNPNLYWYRQAAGRGLQLLFYSVGIGQISSEVPQNLSASRPQDRQFILSSKKLLLSDSGFYLCAWVDSSSGNTIYFGEGSWLTVV.